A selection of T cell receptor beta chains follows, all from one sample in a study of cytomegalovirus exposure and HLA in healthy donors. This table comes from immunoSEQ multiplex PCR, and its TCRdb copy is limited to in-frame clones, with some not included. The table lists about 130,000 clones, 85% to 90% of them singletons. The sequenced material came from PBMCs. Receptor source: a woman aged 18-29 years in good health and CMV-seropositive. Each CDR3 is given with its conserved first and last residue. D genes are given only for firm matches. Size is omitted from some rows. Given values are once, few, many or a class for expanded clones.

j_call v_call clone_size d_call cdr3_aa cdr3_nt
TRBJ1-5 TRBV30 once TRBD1 CAWSTGVIQPQHF TGTGCCTGGTCGACAGGGGTTATCCAGCCCCAGCATTTT
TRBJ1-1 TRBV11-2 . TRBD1 CASSSAGTGHLNTEAFF TGTGCCAGCAGCTCGGCAGGGACAGGCCATTTGAACACTGAAGCTTTCTTT
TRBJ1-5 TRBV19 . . CASSITGSNQPQHF TGTGCCAGTAGTATTACAGGCTCGAATCAGCCCCAGCATTTT
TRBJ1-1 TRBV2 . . CASSEMGRTEAFF TGTGCCAGCAGTGAAATGGGGAGGACTGAAGCTTTCTTT
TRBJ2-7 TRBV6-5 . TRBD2 CAARGVRNEQYF TGTGCTGCCCGGGGGGTAAGGAACGAGCAGTACTTC
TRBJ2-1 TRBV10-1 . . CASSDGQTYNEQFF TGCGCCAGCAGTGATGGCCAAACCTACAATGAGCAGTTCTTC
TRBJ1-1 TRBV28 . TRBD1 CASSLYRQGRTEAFF TGTGCCAGCAGTTTATATCGACAGGGGAGGACTGAAGCTTTCTTT
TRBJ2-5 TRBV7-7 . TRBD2 CASSSSGTRFGETQYF TGTGCCAGCAGCTCGTCGGGGACTAGGTTTGGTGAGACCCAGTACTTC
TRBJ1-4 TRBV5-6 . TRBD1 CASSFRGTTNEKLFF TGTGCCAGCAGCTTCAGGGGGACAACTAATGAAAAACTGTTTTTT
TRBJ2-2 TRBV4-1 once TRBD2 CASSVSGGGVGTGELFF TGCGCCAGCAGCGTTAGCGGCGGGGGGGTAGGAACCGGGGAGCTGTTTTTT
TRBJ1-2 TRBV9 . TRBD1 CASSVGTGPYGYTF TGTGCCAGCAGCGTAGGGACAGGGCCCTATGGCTACACCTTC
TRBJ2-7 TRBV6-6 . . CASSHQGNTYEQYF TGTGCCAGCAGCCATCAGGGAAACACCTACGAGCAGTACTTC
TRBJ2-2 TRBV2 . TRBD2 CASSETFGLAGQRNTGELFF TGTGCCAGCAGTGAGACGTTTGGACTAGCGGGACAAAGGAACACCGGGGAGCTGTTTTTT
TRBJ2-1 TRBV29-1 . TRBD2 CSVEQGSGISYNEQFF TGCAGCGTTGAACAGGGTAGCGGGATCTCCTACAATGAGCAGTTCTTC
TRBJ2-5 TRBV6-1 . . CASSEGASPSQETQYF TGTGCCAGCAGTGAAGGGGCTAGCCCCTCCCAAGAGACCCAGTACTTC
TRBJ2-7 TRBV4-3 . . CASSQAGGGIPEQYF TGCGCCAGCAGCCAAGCGGGCGGGGGCATTCCCGAGCAGTACTTC
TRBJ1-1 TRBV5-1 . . CASSLAGSTEAFF TGCGCCAGCAGCTTGGCCGGGTCGACTGAAGCTTTCTTT
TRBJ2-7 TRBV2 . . CASLATDLGSEQYF TGTGCCAGCCTTGCCACTGACTTAGGCAGCGAGCAGTACTTC
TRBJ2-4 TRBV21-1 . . CASSKRDRGENIQYF TGTGCCAGCAGCAAAAGGGACAGGGGGGAAAACATTCAGTACTTC
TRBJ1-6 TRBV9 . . CASSVGAGAQNSPLHF TGTGCCAGCAGCGTAGGGGCAGGGGCGCAAAATTCACCCCTCCACTTT
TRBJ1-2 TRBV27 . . CASSLSQGSNYGYTF TGTGCCAGCAGTTTATCCCAGGGGAGTAACTATGGCTACACCTTC
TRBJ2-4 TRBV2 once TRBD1 CASTKQGLAKNIQYF TGTGCCAGCACGAAACAGGGGTTAGCCAAAAACATTCAGTACTTC
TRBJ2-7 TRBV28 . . CASSPDFNEQYF TGTGCCAGCAGTCCGGACTTTAACGAGCAGTACTTC